Listed here are 18 T cell receptor beta chains from one sample, sequenced in a study of T cell repertoires in cytomegalovirus infection. One entry per CDR3 protein results from TCRdb running MiXCR on the reads. The sample yields about 900,000 distinct CDR3 sequences, approximately 33% seen once. No antigen has been identified for these receptors. The sequenced sample was cultured CD8+ T cells from PBMCs, obtained from culture after CMV antigen stimulation. The receptors here all came from a human donor in good health (CMV status not recorded). Some clones in this sample may be carry-over from other donors' samples.

V usage is TRBV10-3 and J usage is TRBJ1-1; D gene unclear. Germline lookup yields CDR1 ENHRY and CDR2 SYGVKD. CDR3 length equals 13 residues. With 3 bases removed from V and 5 bases from J, the gap between germline ends came to 10 bases. This chain's CDR3 is CAISEVAGTEAFF. In DNA form, the CDR3 reads TGTGCCATCAGTGAAGTCGCGGGGACTGAAGCTTTCTTT.

This clonotype came up a few times. The gene calls are TRBV7-8 and TRBJ1-5, with D maybe TRBD1 (5 bases). The CDR3 sequence is 15 residues long. V lost 4 bases and J lost 1, with 11 bases in between. In germline, CDR1 is SGHVS, CDR2 FQNEAQ. This chain's CDR3 is CASSSQGRSNQPQHF. DNA for the CDR3: TGTGCCAGCAGCTCTCAGGGACGGAGCAATCAGCCCCAGCATTTT.

This clonotype was picked up a small number of times. The chain links TRBV2 to TRBJ2-3; maybe TRBD2 (7 bases). Germline V gene data show CDR1 as SNHLY and CDR2 as FYNNEI. This CDR3 is built from 13 residues. Trimming removed 9 bases from V and 4 bases from J, with 14 bases in between. CDR3 protein: CASWGGPPDTQYF. The CDR3 bases are TGTGCCAGTTGGGGGGGGCCGCCAGATACGCAGTATTTT. The full variable domain, in which reference TRBV2 and TRBJ2-3 provide the parts outside the CDR3, is EPEVTQTPSHQVTQMGQEVILRCVPISNHLYFYWYRQILGQKVEFLVSFYNNEISEKSEIFDDQFSVERPDGSNFTLKIRSTKLEDSAMYFCASWGGPPDTQYFGPGTRLTVL.

This chain connects TRBV12-3 or TRBV12-4 to TRBJ2-3; TRBD2 matches at 11 bases. The CDR3 is 14 residues long. Trimming took 10 bases from V and 5 from J; bases not matched to a gene: 8. CDR3 sequence: CAIGPSGGIDTQYF. In nucleotides, the CDR3 is TGTGCCATCGGACCTAGCGGGGGGATAGATACGCAGTATTTT.

The chain links TRBV6-6 to TRBJ2-1, with a possible D match to TRBD2 (5 bases). The V gene lost 7 bases and the J gene lost 9 bases, with 10 bases spanning the gap. CDR3 size: 11 residues. Per germline, CDR1 MNHNY and CDR2 SVGAGI (reference sequence). The CDR3 reads CASNLEGEQFF. The CDR3, as DNA: TGTGCCAGCAACCTAGAGGGTGAGCAGTTCTTC.

The V gene is TRBV27, the J gene TRBJ2-1; 9 positions match TRBD1. V was pared by 0 bases and J by 10 bases, with 10 bases of the junction left unmatched. The CDR3 totals 16 residues. Germline assignment: CDR1 MNHEY and CDR2 SMNVEV (reference sequence). The CDR3 DNA sequence: TGTGCCAGCAGTTTATCCTCCCTGGACAGGGGAAGGGAGCAGTTCTTC. Translation: CASSLSSLDRGREQFF.

Only a few counts were recorded for this clonotype. The chain links TRBV6-2 or TRBV6-3 to TRBJ1-2; possible D gene TRBD1, 5 bases. Germline-derived CDR1 and CDR2 are MNHEY and SVGEGT. The CDR3 is made up of 15 amino acids. The V gene lost 6 bases and the J gene lost 4 bases, with 18 bases spanning the gap. CDR3 in DNA: TGTGCCAGCAGCTTACCGGGGCTGACACGCTATGGCTACACCTTC. Its translation is CASSLPGLTRYGYTF.

This chain connects TRBV4-2 to TRBJ2-3; D perhaps matches TRBD2 (5 bases). Trimming left V 0 bases short and J 1 base short, with 14 bases between. This CDR3 has 17 amino acids. The germline gives CDR1 LGHNA, CDR2 YNFKEQ. The CDR3 DNA reads TGTGCCAGCAGCCAAGAAAGGACCCTGGAGGGCACAGATACGCAGTATTTT. Translating gives CASSQERTLEGTDTQYF.

This clonotype was counted a few times. The rearrangement uses TRBV27 and TRBJ1-5; D perhaps matches TRBD1 (6 bases). V lost 2 bases and J lost 6, with 11 bases in between. This CDR3 is 14 amino acids long. Germline CDR1 MNHEY, CDR2 SMNVEV (reference sequence). CDR3 region: CASSLRGAIQPQHF. CDR3 coding DNA: TGTGCCAGCAGTTTACGGGGGGCGATTCAGCCCCAGCATTTT.

The rearrangement joins TRBV7-9 to TRBJ2-1, with 7 bases that match TRBD1. This CDR3 comprises 16 residues. Germline-derived CDR1 and CDR2 are SEHNR and FQNEAQ (reference sequence). With 5 bases clipped from V and 2 bases from J, the junction kept 9 bases outside the gene matches. The CDR3 sequence: CASSPRTGTAYNEQFF. The CDR3 DNA is TGTGCCAGCAGCCCACGTACCGGGACAGCCTACAATGAGCAGTTCTTC.

This clonotype was detected only a few times. The rearrangement uses TRBV6-5 and TRBJ2-5; 13 nucleotides agree with TRBD2. The V and J ends lost 4 bases and 5 bases, in that order; junction bases with no gene match: 7. The CDR3 totals 16 residues. The V gene's germline CDR1 is MNHEY and CDR2 SVGAGI. The CDR3, as DNA: TGTGCCAGCAGTTTCCTGGGACTAGCGGGGCTTGAGACCCAGTACTTC. Its translation is CASSFLGLAGLETQYF.

The chain employs TRBV20-1 and TRBJ1-2; TRBD1 matches at 7 bases. V was clipped by 3 bases and J by 4 bases; unmatched bases: 5. The CDR3 is 13 residues long. Per the germline V gene, CDR1 is DFQATT and CDR2 is SNEGSKA (reference sequence). DNA of the CDR3: TGCAGTGCTAGGACCGGGGACAGCTATGGCTACACCTTC. It yields the protein CSARTGDSYGYTF.

Many counts were recorded for this clonotype. This chain uses TRBV10-3 with TRBJ2-3; no clear D gene. Trimming removed 6 bases from V and 2 bases from J, with 12 bases in between. The CDR3 has 14 amino acids. CDR1 ENHRY and CDR2 SYGVKD come from the germline V gene. In DNA, the CDR3 is TGTGCCATCAGAAGGTGGCAGAACACAGATACGCAGTATTTT. As protein: CAIRRWQNTDTQYF.

The chain is built from TRBV27 and TRBJ1-6; no firm D call. V was shortened by 5 bases and J by 0 bases, with 8 bases between the two germline ends. The CDR3 runs 15 residues. The germline V gene has CDR1 MNHEY and CDR2 SMNVEV (reference sequence). The CDR3 is CASSTIPSYNSPLHF. The CDR3 nucleotides are TGTGCCAGCAGTACGATCCCCTCCTATAATTCACCCCTCCACTTT.

The chain is built from TRBV7-9 and TRBJ2-7; 12 bases line up with TRBD1. V lost 5 bases to trimming and J lost 2 bases; unmatched junction nucleotides: 4. CDR3 size: 15 residues. CDR1 and CDR2 from the germline V gene are SEHNR and FQNEAQ (reference sequence). CDR3 sequence (DNA): TGTGCCAGCAGCGGCGGGACAGGGGGCCCCTACGAGCAGTACTTC. This translates into CASSGGTGGPYEQYF.

DNA of the CDR3: TGTGCCAGCAGCCAGACTAGTCTTGTCACAGACTTTTTCGTC. This sequence encodes CASSQTSLVTDFFV. This rearrangement joins TRBV6-2 or TRBV6-3 to TRBJ2-7, with D perhaps TRBD2 (6 bases). Germline V lookup: CDR1 MNHEY, CDR2 SVGEGT. CDR3 length: 14 residues.

This clonotype has ten or more counts. The J gene is TRBJ1-5, the V gene TRBV7-2; a weak D match, TRBD1 (5 bases). Trimming stripped 1 base from V and 0 bases from J, with 13 bases between. This CDR3 contains 17 residues. Germline values: CDR1 SGHTA, CDR2 FQGNSA. CDR3 amino acids: CASSLDETDYSNQPQHF. The CDR3 DNA reads as TGTGCCAGCAGCTTAGATGAGACAGATTATAGCAATCAGCCCCAGCATTTT.

This chain joins TRBV6-5 and TRBJ2-1; either TRBD1 or TRBD2 may supply D (5 bases each). Germline V gives CDR1 MNHEY, CDR2 SVGAGI. The CDR3 contains 14 residues. Trimming took off 2 bases at V and 5 bases at J, with 10 bases between the two ends. CDR3 region: CASSYRGPHNEQFF. For the CDR3, the DNA is TGTGCCAGCAGTTACAGGGGACCACACAATGAGCAGTTCTTC.